The source of this TCR beta chain is a study of identical twins. TCRdb recomputed calls from the 5' RACE reads with MiXCR, one row per CDR3 protein. The table lists a few hundred thousand distinct CDR3 sequences, roughly an eighth of them singletons. In addition, the sample was reused for a study of yellow fever vaccine responses in identical twins.

Specimen: CD8+ T cells sorted from blood. This TCR came from a woman younger than 30 in good health.

The CDR3 is CASSQGLAGPTDTQYF. DNA of the CDR3: TGTGCCAGCAGCCAGGGACTAGCGGGGCCCACAGATACGCAGTATTTT. The J gene is TRBJ2-3, the V gene TRBV7-6; the match to TRBD2 covers 13 bases. The V gene's germline CDR1 is SGHVS and CDR2 FNYEAQ. The CDR3 consists of 16 residues. With 5 bases clipped from V and 2 bases from J, the junction kept 4 bases outside the gene matches.